A selection of T cell receptor beta chains follows, all from one sample in a study of blood T cells in healthy people across ages. In TCRdb, the 5' RACE reads were re-called with MiXCR into one record per CDR3 protein. The top ten clones hold roughly a sixth of a sample with hundreds of thousands of distinct CDR3 sequences, more than 25% of them seen once. Sequencing was performed on blood. The source of these receptors is a woman aged 80 or over in good health. The CDR3 runs from the conserved cysteine through the conserved F or W. Each record gives: J gene, CDR3 length, V gene, CDR3 protein.

>TRBJ2-2|16|TRBV7-2
CASSLGRQGVTGELFF
>TRBJ2-7|15|TRBV7-9
CASSRPGTDPYEQYF
>TRBJ1-5|15|TRBV6-6
CASSSGQGIGQPQHF
>TRBJ2-3|14|TRBV4-2
CASSQERPTDTQYF
>TRBJ2-2|14|TRBV7-2
CASLRALAGGELFF
>TRBJ1-2|15|TRBV7-2
CASSLLLKQDYGYTF
>TRBJ2-3|15|TRBV7-9
CASSLTGESTDTQYF
>TRBJ1-2|17|TRBV4-1
CASSQEGVLQGARGYTF
>TRBJ1-1|14|TRBV18
CASHVTGDSPEAFF
>TRBJ2-1|14|TRBV4-3
CASSQVGFYNEQFF
>TRBJ2-2|16|TRBV20-1
CSASGLAGGITGELFF
>TRBJ2-3|15|TRBV12-3/TRBV12-4
CASSFGSPRADVQYF
>TRBJ2-4|19|TRBV21-1
CASSKDSRSPGPAKNIQYF
>TRBJ1-6|13|TRBV20-1
CSARGTPHSPLHF
>TRBJ1-5|14|TRBV28
CASSLWGVGQPQHF
>TRBJ2-3|14|TRBV14
CASSRREFSDTQYF
>TRBJ1-1|11|TRBV4-3
CASSRGPEAFF
>TRBJ2-5|13|TRBV18
CASSPNLGETQYF
>TRBJ2-7|16|TRBV6-5
CASSYQTGTGTYEQYF
>TRBJ2-7|14|TRBV7-9
CASSSGTGSWEQYF
>TRBJ2-3|13|TRBV7-2
CASRKGSPDTQYF
>TRBJ2-1|13|TRBV18
CASSRNRYNEQFF
>TRBJ2-5|13|TRBV12-3/TRBV12-4
CASSGTSGRAQYF
>TRBJ1-2|14|TRBV7-9
CASTVDTGHSGYTF
>TRBJ1-6|15|TRBV20-1
CSAKNRGRADSPLHF
>TRBJ1-4|17|TRBV15
CATSRDLGVGEVEKLFF
>TRBJ2-5|17|TRBV7-9
CASSLLGQLKPGETQYF
>TRBJ1-2|15|TRBV25-1
CASSLTGAAGLGYTF
>TRBJ1-6|14|TRBV6-5
CASRLDRGYSPLHF
>TRBJ2-3|14|TRBV7-9
CASKSLAVLDTQYF
>TRBJ2-7|14|TRBV20-1
CSALGRGDSYEQYF
>TRBJ2-5|16|TRBV29-1
CSVVLQTGSSYNEQYF
>TRBJ2-3|17|TRBV20-1
CSASPSGGAHLTDTQYF
>TRBJ1-5|13|TRBV9
CASSVSGNQPQHF
>TRBJ2-5|18|TRBV7-9
CASSLARRGLAGPETQYF
>TRBJ2-7|15|TRBV18
CASSPRGTVSYEQYF
>TRBJ1-1|15|TRBV7-2
CASSPYLQGNTEAFF
>TRBJ2-3|15|TRBV4-1
CASSQVLTSRDTQYF
>TRBJ1-6|15|TRBV12-3/TRBV12-4
CASSLNRGNGSPLHF
>TRBJ1-2|10|TRBV20-1
CTAWEYGYTF
>TRBJ1-1|16|TRBV12-3/TRBV12-4
CASSLTGFGSDTEAFF
>TRBJ1-2|14|TRBV7-2
CTSSLAREKGGYTF
>TRBJ2-1|14|TRBV6-2/TRBV6-3
CASNQVGLYNEQFF
>TRBJ2-1|12|TRBV20-1
CSASLSYNEQFF
>TRBJ2-5|13|TRBV3-1
CASSPGLLETQYF